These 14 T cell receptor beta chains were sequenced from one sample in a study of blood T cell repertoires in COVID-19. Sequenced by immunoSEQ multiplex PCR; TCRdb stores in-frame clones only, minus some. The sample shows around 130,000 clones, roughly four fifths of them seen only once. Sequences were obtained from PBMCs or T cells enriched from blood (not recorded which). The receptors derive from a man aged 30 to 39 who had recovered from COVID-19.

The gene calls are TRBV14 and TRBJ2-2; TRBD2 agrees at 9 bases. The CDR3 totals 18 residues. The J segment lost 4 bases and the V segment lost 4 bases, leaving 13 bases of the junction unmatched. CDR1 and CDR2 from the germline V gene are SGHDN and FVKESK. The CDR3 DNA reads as TGTGCCAGCAGCCTGACCGAACCGGGACTAGCAAGCACCGGGGAGCTGTTTTTT. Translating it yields CASSLTEPGLASTGELFF.

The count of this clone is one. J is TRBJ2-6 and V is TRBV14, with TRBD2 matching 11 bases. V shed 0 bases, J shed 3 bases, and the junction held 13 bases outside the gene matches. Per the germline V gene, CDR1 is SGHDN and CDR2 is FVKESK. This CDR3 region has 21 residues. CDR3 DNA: TGTGCCAGCAGCCAAGATTGGGCTAGCGGGAGGAGGATCGGTGGGGCCAACGTCCTGACTTTC. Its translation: CASSQDWASGRRIGGANVLTF.

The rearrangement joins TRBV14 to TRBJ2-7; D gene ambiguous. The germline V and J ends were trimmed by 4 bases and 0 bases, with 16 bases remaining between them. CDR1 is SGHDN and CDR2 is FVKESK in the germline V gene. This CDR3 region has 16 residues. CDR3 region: CASSPSMADASYEQYF. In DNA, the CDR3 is TGTGCCAGCAGCCCCAGCATGGCGGATGCCTCCTACGAGCAGTACTTC. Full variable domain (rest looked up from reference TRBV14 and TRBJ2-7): EAGVTQFPSHSVIEKGQTVTLRCDPISGHDNLYWYRRVMGKEIKFLLHFVKESKQDESGMPNNRFLAERTGGTYSTLKVQPAELEDSGVYFCASSPSMADASYEQYFGPGTRLTVT.

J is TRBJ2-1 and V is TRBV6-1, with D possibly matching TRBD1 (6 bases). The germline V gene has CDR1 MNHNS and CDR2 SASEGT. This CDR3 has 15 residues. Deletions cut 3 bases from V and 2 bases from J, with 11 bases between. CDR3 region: CASSEIGQPYNEQFF. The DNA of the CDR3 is TGTGCCAGCAGTGAGATAGGACAGCCCTACAATGAGCAGTTCTTC.

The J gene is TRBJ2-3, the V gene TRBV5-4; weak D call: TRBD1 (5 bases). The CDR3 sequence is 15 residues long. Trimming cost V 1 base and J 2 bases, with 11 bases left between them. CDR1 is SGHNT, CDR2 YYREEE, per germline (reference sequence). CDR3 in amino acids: CASSLRAGYTDTQYF. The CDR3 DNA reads TGTGCCAGCAGCTTGCGGGCAGGGTACACAGATACGCAGTATTTT.

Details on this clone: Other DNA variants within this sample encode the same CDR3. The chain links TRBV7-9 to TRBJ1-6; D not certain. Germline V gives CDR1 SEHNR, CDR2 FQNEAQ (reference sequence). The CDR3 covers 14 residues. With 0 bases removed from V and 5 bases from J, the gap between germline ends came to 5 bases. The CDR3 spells CASSLAQNNSPLHF. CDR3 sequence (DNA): TGTGCCAGCAGCTTAGCGCAGAATAATTCACCCCTCCACTTT. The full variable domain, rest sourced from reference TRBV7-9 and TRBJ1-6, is DTGVSQNPRHKITKRGQNVTFRCDPISEHNRLYWYRQTLGQGPEFLTYFQNEAQLEKSRLLSDRFSAERPKGSFSTLEIQRTEQGDSAMYLCASSLAQNNSPLHFGNGTRLTVT.

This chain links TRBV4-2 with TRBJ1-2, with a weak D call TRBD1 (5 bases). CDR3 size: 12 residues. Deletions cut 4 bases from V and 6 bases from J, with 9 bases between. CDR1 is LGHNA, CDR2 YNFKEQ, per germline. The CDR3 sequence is CASSPGGDGYTF. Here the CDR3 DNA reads TGTGCCAGCAGCCCCGGGGGGGATGGCTACACCTTC.

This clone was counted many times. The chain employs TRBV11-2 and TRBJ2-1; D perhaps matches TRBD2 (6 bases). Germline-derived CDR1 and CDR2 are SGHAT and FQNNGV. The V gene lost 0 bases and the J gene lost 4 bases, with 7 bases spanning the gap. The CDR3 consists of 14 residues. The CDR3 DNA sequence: TGTGCCAGCAGCTTAGATGCGGGATACAATGAGCAGTTCTTC. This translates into CASSLDAGYNEQFF.

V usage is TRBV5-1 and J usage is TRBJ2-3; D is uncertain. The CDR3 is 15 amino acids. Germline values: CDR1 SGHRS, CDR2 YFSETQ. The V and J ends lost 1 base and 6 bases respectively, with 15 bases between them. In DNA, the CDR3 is TGCGCCAGCAGCTTGTTACCCTCCCTCGGGGATACGCAGTATTTT. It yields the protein CASSLLPSLGDTQYF.

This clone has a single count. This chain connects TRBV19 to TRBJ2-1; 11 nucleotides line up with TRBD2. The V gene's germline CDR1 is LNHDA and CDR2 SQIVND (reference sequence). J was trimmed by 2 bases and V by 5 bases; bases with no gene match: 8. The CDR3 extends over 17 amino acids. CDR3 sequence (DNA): TGTGCCAGTAGTCCCTTGGGACTAGCGGTCGCCTACAATGAGCAGTTCTTC. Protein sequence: CASSPLGLAVAYNEQFF.

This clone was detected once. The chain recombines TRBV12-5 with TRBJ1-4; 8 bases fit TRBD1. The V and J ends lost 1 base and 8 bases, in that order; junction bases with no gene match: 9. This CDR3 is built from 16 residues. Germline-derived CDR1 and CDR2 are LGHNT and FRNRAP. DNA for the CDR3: TGTGCTAGTGGTTTGGCCCAGGGGGCCGCTTACGAAAAACTGTTTTTT. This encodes CASGLAQGAAYEKLFF.

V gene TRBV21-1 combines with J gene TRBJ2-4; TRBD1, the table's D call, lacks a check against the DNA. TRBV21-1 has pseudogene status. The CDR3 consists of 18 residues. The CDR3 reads CASSKAVRQGVAKNIQYF. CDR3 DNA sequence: TGTGCCAGCAGCAAAGCGGTTCGGCAGGGGGTGGCCAAAAACATTCAGTACTTC.

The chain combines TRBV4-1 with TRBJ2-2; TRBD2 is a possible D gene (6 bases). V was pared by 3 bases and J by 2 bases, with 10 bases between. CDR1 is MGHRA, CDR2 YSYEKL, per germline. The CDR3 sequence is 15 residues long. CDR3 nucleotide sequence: TGCGCCAGCAGCCAGGGCGGGACCAACACCGGGGAGCTGTTTTTT. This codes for CASSQGGTNTGELFF.

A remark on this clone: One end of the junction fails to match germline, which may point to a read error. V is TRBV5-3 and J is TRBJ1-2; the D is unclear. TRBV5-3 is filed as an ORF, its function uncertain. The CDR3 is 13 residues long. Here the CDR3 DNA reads TGTGTCAGAAGCCATACAGCCATCTATGGCTACACCTTC. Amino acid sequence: CVRSHTAIYGYTF.